The source of this TCR beta chain is a study of blood T cells in healthy people across ages. Across the whole study: With template switching, about one barcoded beta molecule was captured per two T cells. Overall study findings and caveats: Estimates drawn from one million T cells were deemed to understate diversity. Researchers report that TCR beta diversity correlated strongly with naive T cell percentage.

The authors ran a second PCR of 7 to 11 cycles using a sample-barcoded 5' primer and a J-beta primer mix. In TCRdb, the 5' RACE reads were re-called with MiXCR into one record per CDR3 protein. The table includes 450,000 to 700,000 distinct CDR3 sequences, 25% to 30% detected once. This clonotype has only a few counts. Its antigen is currently unknown. This CDR3 is 12 amino acids long. Germline V lookup: CDR1 SQVTM, CDR2 ANQGSEA. The authors extracted at least 5 micrograms of total RNA per sample. This TCR was sampled from a woman between 65 and 79 years old in good health. The source material was blood. The gene calls are TRBV29-1 and TRBJ2-5; 7 bases line up with TRBD1. Near its end, the DNA agrees better with TRBJ2-7, so the J call may be wrong. CDR3 nucleotide sequence: TGCAGCGTTGAGGCAGGGGGACACGAGCAGTACTTC. Its translation is CSVEAGGHEQYF.